This T cell receptor (beta chain) was sequenced during a study of control samples from healthy donors and cancer patients. The assay was immunoSEQ multiplex PCR, and TCRdb's table has in-frame clones only and misses some. The sample consists of 150,000 to 200,000 clones, 91% of them appearing once. Germline CDR1 is KGHSH and CDR2 is LQKENI. The length of the CDR3 is 15 residues. V shed 2 bases and J shed 0 bases, with 7 bases lying between them. The sequenced sample was blood. The receptor's source is a woman between 25 and 40 years old in good health. V usage is TRBV18 and J usage is TRBJ1-4; a weak D match, TRBD1 (5 bases). For the CDR3, the DNA is TGTGCCAGCTCACCAGGGGCCGCAACTAATGAAAAACTGTTTTTT. Protein product: CASSPGAATNEKLFF.